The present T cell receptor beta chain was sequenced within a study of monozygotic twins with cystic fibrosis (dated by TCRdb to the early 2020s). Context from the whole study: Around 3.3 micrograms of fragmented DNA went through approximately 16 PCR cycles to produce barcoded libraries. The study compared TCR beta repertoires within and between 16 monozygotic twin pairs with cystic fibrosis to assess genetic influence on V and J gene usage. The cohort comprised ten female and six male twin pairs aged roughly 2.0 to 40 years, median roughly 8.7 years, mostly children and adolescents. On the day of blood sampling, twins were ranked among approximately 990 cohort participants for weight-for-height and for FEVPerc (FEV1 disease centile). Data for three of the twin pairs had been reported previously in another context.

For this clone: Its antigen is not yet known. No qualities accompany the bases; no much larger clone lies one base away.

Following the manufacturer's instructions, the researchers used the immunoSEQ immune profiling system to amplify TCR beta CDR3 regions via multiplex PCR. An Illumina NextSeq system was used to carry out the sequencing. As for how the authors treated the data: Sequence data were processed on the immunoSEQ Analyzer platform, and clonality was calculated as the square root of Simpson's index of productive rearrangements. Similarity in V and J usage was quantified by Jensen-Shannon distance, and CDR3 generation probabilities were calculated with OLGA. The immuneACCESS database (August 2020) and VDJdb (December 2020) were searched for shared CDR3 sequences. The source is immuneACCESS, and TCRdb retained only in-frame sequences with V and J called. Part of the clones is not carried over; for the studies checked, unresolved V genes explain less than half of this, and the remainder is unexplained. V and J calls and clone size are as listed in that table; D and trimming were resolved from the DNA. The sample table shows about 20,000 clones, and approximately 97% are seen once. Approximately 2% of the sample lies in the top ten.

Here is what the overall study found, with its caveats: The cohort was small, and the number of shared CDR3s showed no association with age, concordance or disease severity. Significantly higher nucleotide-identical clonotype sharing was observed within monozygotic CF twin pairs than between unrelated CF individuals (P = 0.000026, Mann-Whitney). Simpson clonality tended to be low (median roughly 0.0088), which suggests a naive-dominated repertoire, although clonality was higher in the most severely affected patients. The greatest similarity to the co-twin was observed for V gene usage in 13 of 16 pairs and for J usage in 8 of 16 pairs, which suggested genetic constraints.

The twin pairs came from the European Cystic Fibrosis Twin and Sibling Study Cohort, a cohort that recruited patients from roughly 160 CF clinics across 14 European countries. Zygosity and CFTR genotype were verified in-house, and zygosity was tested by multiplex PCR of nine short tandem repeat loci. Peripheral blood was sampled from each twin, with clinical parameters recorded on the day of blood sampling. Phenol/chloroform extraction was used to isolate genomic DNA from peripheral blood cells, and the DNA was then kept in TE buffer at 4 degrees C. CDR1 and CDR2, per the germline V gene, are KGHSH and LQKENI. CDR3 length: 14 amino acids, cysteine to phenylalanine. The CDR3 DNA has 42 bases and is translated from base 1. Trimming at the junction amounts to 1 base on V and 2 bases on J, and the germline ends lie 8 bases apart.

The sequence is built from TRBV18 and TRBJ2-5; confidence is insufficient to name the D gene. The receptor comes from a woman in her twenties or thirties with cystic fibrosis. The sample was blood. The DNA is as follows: TGTGCCAGCTCACCACTCCGGATACAAGAGACCCAGTACTTC. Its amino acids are CASSPLRIQETQYF.